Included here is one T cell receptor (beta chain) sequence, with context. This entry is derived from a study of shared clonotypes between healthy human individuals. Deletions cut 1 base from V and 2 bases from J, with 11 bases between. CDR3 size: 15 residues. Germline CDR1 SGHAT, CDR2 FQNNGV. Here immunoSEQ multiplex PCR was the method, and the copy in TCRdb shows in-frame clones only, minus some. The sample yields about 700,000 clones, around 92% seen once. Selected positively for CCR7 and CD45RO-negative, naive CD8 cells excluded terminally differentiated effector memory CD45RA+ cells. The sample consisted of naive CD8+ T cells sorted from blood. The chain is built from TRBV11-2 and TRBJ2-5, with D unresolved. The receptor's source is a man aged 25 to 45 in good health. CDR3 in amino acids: CASSLGRILQETQYF. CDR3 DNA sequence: TGTGCCAGCAGCTTAGGCAGGATTCTACAAGAGACCCAGTACTTC.